This T cell receptor (beta chain) was sequenced for a study of breast tumors, draining lymph nodes, adjacent tissues. This clonotype was detected once. Its specificity is not known. Samples came from axillary lymph nodes draining the breast cancer. TCRdb passed the multiplex PCR reads through MiXCR, listing each CDR3 protein once. In the table there are 150,000 to 250,000 distinct CDR3 sequences, approximately 30% of which are singletons. Germline-derived CDR1 and CDR2 are SNHLY and FYNNEI. The CDR3 length is 16 residues. The junction had 5 bases not matched to a gene; V was cut back by 6 bases and J by 0 bases. Study-level results: Compared with basal-like, luminal-like tumors shared significantly more repertoire with nontumor tissue. Findings are consistent with lymph node origin and intratumoral expansion of most tumor T cells.

Sample: axillary lymph node tissue. The clonotype originates from a female donor with breast cancer. Some clones in this sample may be carry-over from other donors' samples. V is TRBV2 and J is TRBJ1-6, with TRBD1 identical over 7 bases. CDR3 region: CASRATGSSYNSPLHF. CDR3 sequence (DNA): TGTGCCAGCAGGGCGACAGGGAGCTCCTATAATTCACCCCTCCACTTT.